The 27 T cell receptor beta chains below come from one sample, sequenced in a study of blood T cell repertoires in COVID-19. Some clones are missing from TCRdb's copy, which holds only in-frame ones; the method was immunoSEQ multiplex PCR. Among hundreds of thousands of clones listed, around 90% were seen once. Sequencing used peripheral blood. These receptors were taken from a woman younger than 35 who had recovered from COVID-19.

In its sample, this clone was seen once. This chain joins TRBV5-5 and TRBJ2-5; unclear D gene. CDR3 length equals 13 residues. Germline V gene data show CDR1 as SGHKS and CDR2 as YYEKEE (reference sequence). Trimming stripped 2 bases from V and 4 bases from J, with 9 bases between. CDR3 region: CASSLITTETQYF. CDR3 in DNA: TGTGCCAGCAGCTTAATCACTACAGAGACCCAGTACTTC.

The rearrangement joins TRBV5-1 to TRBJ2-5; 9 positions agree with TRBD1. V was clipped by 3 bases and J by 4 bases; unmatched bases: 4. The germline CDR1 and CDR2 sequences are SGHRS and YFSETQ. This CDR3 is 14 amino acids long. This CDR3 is CASSSGQGRETQYF. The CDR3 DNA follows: TGCGCCAGCAGCTCGGGACAGGGACGAGAGACCCAGTACTTC.

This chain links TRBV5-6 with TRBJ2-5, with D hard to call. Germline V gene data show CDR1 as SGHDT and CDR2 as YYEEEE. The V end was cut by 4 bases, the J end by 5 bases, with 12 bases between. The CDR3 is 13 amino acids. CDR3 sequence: CASSPLVAETQYF. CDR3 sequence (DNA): TGTGCCAGCAGCCCGTTGGTGGCCGAGACCCAGTACTTC. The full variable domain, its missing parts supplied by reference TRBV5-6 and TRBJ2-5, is DAGVTQSPTHLIKTRGQQVTLRCSPKSGHDTVSWYQQALGQGPQFIFQYYEEEERQRGNFPDRFSGHQFPNYSSELNVNALLLGDSALYLCASSPLVAETQYFGPGTRLLVL.

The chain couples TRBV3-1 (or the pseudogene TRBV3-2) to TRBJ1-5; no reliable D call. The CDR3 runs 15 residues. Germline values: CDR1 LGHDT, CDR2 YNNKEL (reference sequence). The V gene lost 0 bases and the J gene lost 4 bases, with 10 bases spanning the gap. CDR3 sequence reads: CASSQDPAVNQPQHF. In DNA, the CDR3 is TGTGCCAGCAGCCAAGATCCCGCGGTGAATCAGCCCCAGCATTTT.

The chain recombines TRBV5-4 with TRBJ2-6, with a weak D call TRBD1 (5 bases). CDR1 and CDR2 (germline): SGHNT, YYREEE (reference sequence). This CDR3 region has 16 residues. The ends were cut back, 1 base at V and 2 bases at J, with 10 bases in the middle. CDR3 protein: CASSLSPGTGANVLTF. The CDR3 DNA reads TGTGCCAGCAGCTTGAGCCCAGGGACTGGGGCCAACGTCCTGACTTTC.

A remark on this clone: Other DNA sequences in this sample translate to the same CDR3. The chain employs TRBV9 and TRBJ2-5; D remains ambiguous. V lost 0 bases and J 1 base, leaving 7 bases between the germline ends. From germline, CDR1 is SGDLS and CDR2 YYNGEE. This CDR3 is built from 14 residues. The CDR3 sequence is CASSVGGAQETQYF. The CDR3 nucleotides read TGTGCCAGCAGCGTAGGCGGTGCCCAAGAGACCCAGTACTTC.

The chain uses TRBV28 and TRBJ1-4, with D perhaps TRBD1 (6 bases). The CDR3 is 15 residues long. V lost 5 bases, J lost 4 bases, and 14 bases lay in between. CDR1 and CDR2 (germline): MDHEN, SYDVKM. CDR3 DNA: TGTGCCAGCAGTCAAGTCGGACAGTTTAATGAAAAACTGTTTTTT. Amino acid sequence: CASSQVGQFNEKLFF.

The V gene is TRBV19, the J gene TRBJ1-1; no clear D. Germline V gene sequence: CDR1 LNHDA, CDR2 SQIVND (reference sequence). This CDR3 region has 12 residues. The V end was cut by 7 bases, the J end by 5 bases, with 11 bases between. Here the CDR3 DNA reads TGTGCCAGTATGTTTCGGGGAACTGAAGCTTTCTTT. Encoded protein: CASMFRGTEAFF.

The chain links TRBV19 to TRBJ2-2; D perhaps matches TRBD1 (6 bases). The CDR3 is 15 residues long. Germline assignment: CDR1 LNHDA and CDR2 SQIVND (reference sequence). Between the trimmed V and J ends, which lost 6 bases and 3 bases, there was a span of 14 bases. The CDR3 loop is CASSQQGSDTGELFF. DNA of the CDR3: TGTGCCAGTAGCCAACAGGGATCGGACACCGGGGAGCTGTTTTTT.

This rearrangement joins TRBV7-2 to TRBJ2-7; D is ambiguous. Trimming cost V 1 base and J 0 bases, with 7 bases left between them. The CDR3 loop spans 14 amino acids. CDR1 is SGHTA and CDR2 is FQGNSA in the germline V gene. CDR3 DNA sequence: TGTGCCAGCAGCTTAGACGGTTTCTCCTACGAGCAGTACGTC. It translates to CASSLDGFSYEQYV.

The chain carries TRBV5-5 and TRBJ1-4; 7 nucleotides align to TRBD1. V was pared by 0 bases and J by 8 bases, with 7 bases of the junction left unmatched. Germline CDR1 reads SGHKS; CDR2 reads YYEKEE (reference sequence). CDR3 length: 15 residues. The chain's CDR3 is CASSLVGGLEEKLFF. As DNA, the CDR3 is TGTGCCAGCAGCTTGGTAGGGGGCTTAGAGGAAAAACTGTTTTTT.

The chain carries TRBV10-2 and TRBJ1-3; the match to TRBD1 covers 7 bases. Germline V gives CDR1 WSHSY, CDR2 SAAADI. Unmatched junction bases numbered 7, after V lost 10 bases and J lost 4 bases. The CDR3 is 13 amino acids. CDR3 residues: CATGGVRGNTIYF. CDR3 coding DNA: TGCGCCACAGGGGGAGTGAGGGGAAACACCATATATTTT.

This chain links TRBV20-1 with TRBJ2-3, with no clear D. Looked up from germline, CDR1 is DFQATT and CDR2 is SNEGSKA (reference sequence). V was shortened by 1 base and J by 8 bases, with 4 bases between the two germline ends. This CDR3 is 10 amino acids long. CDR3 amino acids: CSARAGTQYF. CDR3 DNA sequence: TGCAGTGCTAGAGCGGGTACGCAGTATTTT.

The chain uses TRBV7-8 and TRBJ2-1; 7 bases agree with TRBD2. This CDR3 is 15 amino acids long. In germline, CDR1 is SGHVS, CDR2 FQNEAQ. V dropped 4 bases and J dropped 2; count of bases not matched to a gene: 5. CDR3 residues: CASSYGGGTYNEQFF. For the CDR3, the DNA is TGTGCCAGCAGCTACGGCGGGGGAACCTACAATGAGCAGTTCTTC.

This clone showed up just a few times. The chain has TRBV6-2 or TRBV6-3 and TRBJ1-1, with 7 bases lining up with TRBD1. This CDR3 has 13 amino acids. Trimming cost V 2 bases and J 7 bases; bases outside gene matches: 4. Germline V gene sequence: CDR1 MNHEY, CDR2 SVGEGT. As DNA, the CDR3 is TGTGCCAGCAGTTACAGGGGGCAGATTGAAGCTTTCTTT. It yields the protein CASSYRGQIEAFF.

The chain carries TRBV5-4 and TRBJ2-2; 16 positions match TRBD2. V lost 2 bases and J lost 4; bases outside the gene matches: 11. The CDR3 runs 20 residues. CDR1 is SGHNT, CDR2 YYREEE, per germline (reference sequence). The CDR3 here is CASSFHLGLAGGPGTGELFF. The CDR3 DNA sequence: TGTGCCAGCAGCTTTCACCTGGGACTAGCGGGAGGGCCGGGCACCGGGGAGCTGTTTTTT. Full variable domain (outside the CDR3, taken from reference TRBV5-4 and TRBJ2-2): ETGVTQSPTHLIKTRGQQVTLRCSSQSGHNTVSWYQQALGQGPQFIFQYYREEENGRGNFPPRFSGLQFPNYSSELNVNALELDDSALYLCASSFHLGLAGGPGTGELFFGEGSRLTVL.

The CDR3 is CSVELPLPHTNEKLFF. The CDR3 nucleotides read TGCAGCGTTGAGCTACCGCTGCCCCACACTAATGAAAAACTGTTTTTT. The rearrangement links TRBV29-1 to TRBJ1-4; D is unclear. Germline CDR1 reads SQVTM; CDR2 reads ANQGSEA. The CDR3 covers 16 residues. The V gene lost 3 bases and the J gene lost 2 bases, with 16 bases spanning the gap.

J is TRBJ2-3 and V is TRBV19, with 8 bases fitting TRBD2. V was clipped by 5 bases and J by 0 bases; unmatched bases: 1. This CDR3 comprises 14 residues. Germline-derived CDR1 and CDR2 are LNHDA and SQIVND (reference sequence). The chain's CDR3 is CASSGGGSTDTQYF. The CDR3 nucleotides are TGTGCCAGTAGTGGCGGGGGGAGCACAGATACGCAGTATTTT.

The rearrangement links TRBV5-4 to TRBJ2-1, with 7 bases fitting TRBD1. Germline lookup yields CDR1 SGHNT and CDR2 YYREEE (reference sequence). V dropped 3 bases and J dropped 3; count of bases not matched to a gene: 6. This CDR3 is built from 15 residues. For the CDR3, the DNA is TGTGCCAGCAGCTCCCGACAGGGAGACTACAATGAGCAGTTCTTC. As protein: CASSSRQGDYNEQFF.

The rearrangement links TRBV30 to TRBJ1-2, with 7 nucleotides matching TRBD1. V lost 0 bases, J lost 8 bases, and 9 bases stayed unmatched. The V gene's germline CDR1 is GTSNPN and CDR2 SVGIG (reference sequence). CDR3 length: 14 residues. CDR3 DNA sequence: TGTGCCTGGAGTGTAATTGGACAGGTTGACGGCTACACCTTC. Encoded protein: CAWSVIGQVDGYTF.

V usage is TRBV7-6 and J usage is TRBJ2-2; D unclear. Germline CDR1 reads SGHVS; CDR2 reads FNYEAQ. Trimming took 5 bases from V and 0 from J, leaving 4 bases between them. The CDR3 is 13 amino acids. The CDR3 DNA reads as TGTGCCAGCAGCCCGTCGAACACCGGGGAGCTGTTTTTT. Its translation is CASSPSNTGELFF.

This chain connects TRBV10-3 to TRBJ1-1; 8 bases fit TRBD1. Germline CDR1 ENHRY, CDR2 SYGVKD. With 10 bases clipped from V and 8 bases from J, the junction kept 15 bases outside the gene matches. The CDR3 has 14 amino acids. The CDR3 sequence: CATEGGQGRWEAFF. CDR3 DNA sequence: TGTGCCACCGAGGGAGGACAGGGTAGGTGGGAAGCTTTCTTT.

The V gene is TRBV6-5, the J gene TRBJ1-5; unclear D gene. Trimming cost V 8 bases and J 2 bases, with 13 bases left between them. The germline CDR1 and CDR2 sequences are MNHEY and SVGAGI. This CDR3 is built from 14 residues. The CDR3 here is CASARGRGNQPQHF. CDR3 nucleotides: TGTGCCAGCGCCAGAGGAAGAGGCAATCAGCCCCAGCATTTT.

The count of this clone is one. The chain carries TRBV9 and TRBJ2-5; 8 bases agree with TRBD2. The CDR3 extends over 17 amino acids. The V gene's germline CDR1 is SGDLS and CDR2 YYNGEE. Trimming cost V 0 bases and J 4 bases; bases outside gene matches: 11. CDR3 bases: TGTGCCAGCAGCGTAGCGGGAAGCGGGAGATGGGGAGAGACCCAGTACTTC. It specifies CASSVAGSGRWGETQYF.

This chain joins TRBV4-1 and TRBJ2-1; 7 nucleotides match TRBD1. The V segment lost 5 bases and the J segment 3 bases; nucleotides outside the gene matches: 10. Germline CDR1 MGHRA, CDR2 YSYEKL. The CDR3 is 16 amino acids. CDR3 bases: TGCGCCAGCAGCGGAACGACAGGGCAAAACTACAATGAGCAGTTCTTC. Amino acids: CASSGTTGQNYNEQFF.

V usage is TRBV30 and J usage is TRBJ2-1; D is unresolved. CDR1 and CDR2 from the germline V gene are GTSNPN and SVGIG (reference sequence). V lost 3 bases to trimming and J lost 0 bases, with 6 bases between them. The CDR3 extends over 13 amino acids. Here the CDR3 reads CAWRTLSYNEQFF. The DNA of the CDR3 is TGTGCCTGGAGAACTCTCTCCTACAATGAGCAGTTCTTC.

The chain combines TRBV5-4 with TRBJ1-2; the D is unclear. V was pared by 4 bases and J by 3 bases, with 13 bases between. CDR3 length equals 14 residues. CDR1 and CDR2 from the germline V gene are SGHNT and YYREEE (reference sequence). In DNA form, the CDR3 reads TGTGCCAGCAGCCGACCGAGCGGTTACTATGGCTACACCTTC. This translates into CASSRPSGYYGYTF.